The clone carrying this T cell receptor beta chain has only a few counts. Its antigen is unidentified. This sample was included in a study of T cell repertoires in cytomegalovirus infection. Study as a whole: Shared public TCR beta signatures pointed to both CMV infection and a matching HLA type. Study outcomes and limitations: The ex vivo response showed dominance by HLA-C-restricted CMV-specific TCR beta clonotypes.

Trimming took off 2 bases at V and 5 bases at J, with 14 bases between the two ends. This CDR3 contains 15 residues. Germline assignment: CDR1 MGHRA and CDR2 YSYEKL. TCRdb re-called the reads with MiXCR, one entry per CDR3 protein. Altogether roughly 150,000 distinct CDR3 sequences are present, about 22% being singletons, with the ten largest covering roughly 25%. Sequencing was performed on CD8+ T cells from cultured PBMCs, taken from culture after CMV antigen stimulation. This rearrangement joins TRBV4-1 to TRBJ2-3, with D possibly being TRBD1 or TRBD2 (7 bases each). This TCR derives from a human donor in good health (CMV status not recorded). Some clones in this sample may be carry-over from other donors' samples. The CDR3 region has the DNA TGCGCCAGCAGCCAACGACAGGGAGGGGAAGATACGCAGTATTTT. This encodes CASSQRQGGEDTQYF.